Listed below are T cell receptor beta chains from one sample, sequenced in a study of blood T cell repertoires in COVID-19. Using immunoSEQ multiplex PCR, the repertoire was profiled, and TCRdb retains in-frame clones only, with some absent. The sample carries about 220,000 clones, more than 85% recorded once. Sequences were obtained from peripheral blood. These receptors all stem from a man in his forties with active or convalescent COVID-19. Each CDR3 is given with its conserved first and last residue. A D gene is named only where the DNA matches it firmly. The size of a clone is reported for some rows only, either as once, few or many, or as a class for expanded clones.

J gene: TRBJ1-1; clone size: .; V gene: TRBV3-1/TRBV3-2; D gene: TRBD1; CDR3 DNA: TGTGCCAGCAGCTCGACAGGGGGCGGAACTGAAGCTTTCTTT; CDR3 protein: CASSSTGGGTEAFF
J gene: TRBJ1-2; clone size: .; V gene: TRBV27; D gene: TRBD1; CDR3 DNA: TGTGCCAGCAGTCGACAGGGGAACTATGGCTACACCTTC; CDR3 protein: CASSRQGNYGYTF
J gene: TRBJ2-2; clone size: .; V gene: TRBV29-1; D gene: TRBD1; CDR3 DNA: TGCAGCACTCGGGGACAGGCGAACACCGGGGAGCTGTTTTTT; CDR3 protein: CSTRGQANTGELFF
J gene: TRBJ2-5; clone size: .; V gene: TRBV2; D gene: .; CDR3 DNA: TGTGCCAGCAGCCGTGGGGGGCTAGCGGAATTCCAAGAGACCCAGTACTTC; CDR3 protein: CASSRGGLAEFQETQYF
J gene: TRBJ2-7; clone size: .; V gene: TRBV15; D gene: TRBD2; CDR3 DNA: TGTGCCACCAGCAGAGGCGGGAGGGCCCCCTACGAGCAGTACTTC; CDR3 protein: CATSRGGRAPYEQYF
J gene: TRBJ2-4; clone size: .; V gene: TRBV7-2; D gene: TRBD1; CDR3 DNA: TGTGCCAGCAGCTCCGGGACAGGGGGATACATTCAGTACTTC; CDR3 protein: CASSSGTGGYIQYF
J gene: TRBJ1-2; clone size: .; V gene: TRBV7-8; D gene: .; CDR3 DNA: TGTGCCAGCAGCCTCGGACAGTATGGCTACACCTTC; CDR3 protein: CASSLGQYGYTF
J gene: TRBJ2-7; clone size: .; V gene: TRBV7-2; D gene: .; CDR3 DNA: TGTGCCAGCGCCGGGAGGGGGCGGGGGCACTACGAGCAGTACTTC; CDR3 protein: CASAGRGRGHYEQYF
J gene: TRBJ1-1; clone size: .; V gene: TRBV9; D gene: TRBD1; CDR3 DNA: TGTGCCAGCAGCGCTCTGACAGGGGGCTACCCTGAAGCTTTCTTT; CDR3 protein: CASSALTGGYPEAFF
J gene: TRBJ2-7; clone size: .; V gene: TRBV7-9; D gene: TRBD2; CDR3 DNA: TGTGCCAGCAGCTTTAGCGGGAGAATCTACGAGCAGTACTTC; CDR3 protein: CASSFSGRIYEQYF
J gene: TRBJ1-5; clone size: .; V gene: TRBV28; D gene: TRBD1; CDR3 DNA: TGTGCCAGCAGTTCCACGTCACAGGGGGCACGCGGGGGGCAGCCCCAGCATTTT; CDR3 protein: CASSSTSQGARGGQPQHF
J gene: TRBJ2-3; clone size: .; V gene: TRBV5-4; D gene: .; CDR3 DNA: TGTGCCAGCAGCTTGGCCTTCACAGATACGCAGTATTTT; CDR3 protein: CASSLAFTDTQYF
J gene: TRBJ1-4; clone size: .; V gene: TRBV3-1/TRBV3-2; D gene: .; CDR3 DNA: TGTGCCAGCAGCCAACGCTGGGGGAGGAACCCTAATGAAAAACTGTTTTTT; CDR3 protein: CASSQRWGRNPNEKLFF
J gene: TRBJ2-5; clone size: once; V gene: TRBV28; D gene: .; CDR3 DNA: TGTGCCAGCAGTTTTGCCTCAACAGCGGGAGAGACCCAGTACTTC; CDR3 protein: CASSFASTAGETQYF
J gene: TRBJ1-6; clone size: few; V gene: TRBV5-1; D gene: .; CDR3 DNA: TGCGCCAGCAGCTTGGGGTACGGCGGGAGTTGGTCACCCCTCCACTTT; CDR3 protein: CASSLGYGGSWSPLHF
J gene: TRBJ1-5; clone size: .; V gene: TRBV19; D gene: .; CDR3 DNA: TGTGCCAGTTCCTCCCAGGGTTATAGCAATCAGCCCCAGCATTTT; CDR3 protein: CASSSQGYSNQPQHF
J gene: TRBJ1-6; clone size: .; V gene: TRBV15; D gene: .; CDR3 DNA: TGTGCCACCACCGGACAGTCTAATTCACCCCTCCACTTT; CDR3 protein: CATTGQSNSPLHF
J gene: TRBJ2-5; clone size: .; V gene: TRBV20-1; D gene: TRBD2; CDR3 DNA: TGCAGTGCTAGTCCATACCAGCGGGGGATGCAAGAGACCCAGTACTTC; CDR3 protein: CSASPYQRGMQETQYF
J gene: TRBJ2-7; clone size: .; V gene: TRBV3-1/TRBV3-2; D gene: .; CDR3 DNA: TGTGCCAGCAGCCGTGGGCCAGTCTACGAGCAGTACTTC; CDR3 protein: CASSRGPVYEQYF
J gene: TRBJ1-5; clone size: .; V gene: TRBV2; D gene: .; CDR3 DNA: TGTGCCAGCAGGATTAGGGAGGGACAGCCCCAGCATTTT; CDR3 protein: CASRIREGQPQHF
J gene: TRBJ2-1; clone size: .; V gene: TRBV27; D gene: TRBD2; CDR3 DNA: TGTGCCAGCAGCCGGCCTAGCGGGCGTAATGAGCAGTTCTTC; CDR3 protein: CASSRPSGRNEQFF
J gene: TRBJ2-3; clone size: .; V gene: TRBV5-1; D gene: TRBD2; CDR3 DNA: TGCGCCAGCAGCTTGCTTAGCGGGGGGCCGGGGAGCACAGATACGCAGTATTTT; CDR3 protein: CASSLLSGGPGSTDTQYF
J gene: TRBJ2-1; clone size: .; V gene: TRBV5-1; D gene: TRBD2; CDR3 DNA: TGCGCCAGCAGCTTGGGGACTAGCGGTCCCCACAATGAGCAGTTCTTC; CDR3 protein: CASSLGTSGPHNEQFF
J gene: TRBJ1-6; clone size: once; V gene: TRBV9; D gene: .; CDR3 DNA: TGTGCCAGCAGCACCCGAGGGAACACCCTCCACTTT; CDR3 protein: CASSTRGNTLHF
J gene: TRBJ2-2; clone size: .; V gene: TRBV15; D gene: TRBD1; CDR3 DNA: TGTGCCACCAGCGGACAGGTCCTAACCGGGGAGCTGTTTTTT; CDR3 protein: CATSGQVLTGELFF
J gene: TRBJ2-7; clone size: .; V gene: TRBV4-1; D gene: TRBD1; CDR3 DNA: TGCGCCAGCAGCCTCCGGGACAGATACTACGAGCAGTACTTC; CDR3 protein: CASSLRDRYYEQYF
J gene: TRBJ1-1; clone size: .; V gene: TRBV29-1; D gene: .; CDR3 DNA: TGCAGCGCCGGCCCGGGGAGAGAGAACACTGAAGCTTTCTTT; CDR3 protein: CSAGPGRENTEAFF
J gene: TRBJ1-2; clone size: once; V gene: TRBV28; D gene: TRBD1; CDR3 DNA: TGTGCCAGCAGTCCCTGGGAACTACAGGGGGCGGGCGGCTACACCTTC; CDR3 protein: CASSPWELQGAGGYTF
J gene: TRBJ2-7; clone size: .; V gene: TRBV7-2; D gene: .; CDR3 DNA: TGTGCCAGCAGCGATATCACAGGAGAAGAGCAGTACTTC; CDR3 protein: CASSDITGEEQYF
J gene: TRBJ1-2; clone size: .; V gene: TRBV10-2; D gene: .; CDR3 DNA: TGCGCCAGCAGTGAGTCGGGGGGTGGATATGGCTACACCTTC; CDR3 protein: CASSESGGGYGYTF
J gene: TRBJ2-3; clone size: once; V gene: TRBV5-4; D gene: TRBD2; CDR3 DNA: TGTGCCAGCAGCCCCGGGACTAGCTATTTGGATACGCAGTATTTT; CDR3 protein: CASSPGTSYLDTQYF
J gene: TRBJ1-2; clone size: .; V gene: TRBV28; D gene: TRBD1; CDR3 DNA: TGTGCCAGCAGTTGGAGGGGGCTGGACTATGGCTACACCTTC; CDR3 protein: CASSWRGLDYGYTF
J gene: TRBJ2-3; clone size: .; V gene: TRBV25-1; D gene: TRBD2; CDR3 DNA: TGTGCCAGCAGTGGTGGAACTGGGGAGGGCCGGGCAGATACGCAGTATTTT; CDR3 protein: CASSGGTGEGRADTQYF
J gene: TRBJ2-3; clone size: .; V gene: TRBV5-1; D gene: .; CDR3 DNA: TGCGCCAGCAGCCCGACAGCTAACACAGATACGCAGTATTTT; CDR3 protein: CASSPTANTDTQYF
J gene: TRBJ2-7; clone size: .; V gene: TRBV5-4; D gene: TRBD2; CDR3 DNA: TGTGCCAGCAGCGTAGCGATTGGACTAGCGGCCTACGAGCAGTACTTC; CDR3 protein: CASSVAIGLAAYEQYF
J gene: TRBJ2-1; clone size: once; V gene: TRBV7-2; D gene: .; CDR3 DNA: TGTGCCAGCAGCTTCCACCCCCCCGGGGGATTTAATGAGCAGTTCTTC; CDR3 protein: CASSFHPPGGFNEQFF
J gene: TRBJ1-1; clone size: .; V gene: TRBV10-3; D gene: .; CDR3 DNA: TGTGCCATCAGTGTACTGAAGGGGATCGGCGATGCTTTCTTT; CDR3 protein: CAISVLKGIGDAFF
J gene: TRBJ1-1; clone size: .; V gene: TRBV10-1; D gene: .; CDR3 DNA: TGCGCCAGCAGTACCGACAGGAAGGAAGCTTTCTTT; CDR3 protein: CASSTDRKEAFF
J gene: TRBJ1-6; clone size: .; V gene: TRBV25-1; D gene: .; CDR3 DNA: TGTGCCAGCAGTGCGGGACACTCCTATAATTCACCCCTCCACTTT; CDR3 protein: CASSAGHSYNSPLHF
J gene: TRBJ2-1; clone size: .; V gene: TRBV5-5; D gene: TRBD1; CDR3 DNA: TGTGCCAGCAGCTTGACTGACAGGGGGGTTACGGATGAGCAGTTCTTC; CDR3 protein: CASSLTDRGVTDEQFF
J gene: TRBJ1-3; clone size: .; V gene: TRBV9; D gene: TRBD1; CDR3 DNA: TGTGCCTCAGGGGGTCACTCTGGAAACACCATATATTTT; CDR3 protein: CASGGHSGNTIYF
J gene: TRBJ2-7; clone size: .; V gene: TRBV6-4; D gene: TRBD1; CDR3 DNA: TGTGCCAGCAGTGATAAACAGGGGCCTACCTACGAGCAGTACTTC; CDR3 protein: CASSDKQGPTYEQYF
J gene: TRBJ1-4; clone size: .; V gene: TRBV7-9; D gene: .; CDR3 DNA: TGTGCCAGCAGACCCGGCCCAGGCGCAACTAATGAAAAACTGTTTTTT; CDR3 protein: CASRPGPGATNEKLFF
J gene: TRBJ2-7; clone size: .; V gene: TRBV7-9; D gene: TRBD1; CDR3 DNA: TGTGCCAGCAGCTCGGGACAGTCCTACGAGCAGTACTTC; CDR3 protein: CASSSGQSYEQYF
J gene: TRBJ2-1; clone size: .; V gene: TRBV7-9; D gene: TRBD2; CDR3 DNA: TGTGCCAGCAGGCCCGGGACTAGCGGGAGCTACAATGAGCAGTTCTTC; CDR3 protein: CASRPGTSGSYNEQFF
J gene: TRBJ1-1; clone size: .; V gene: TRBV28; D gene: .; CDR3 DNA: TGTGCCAGCTGGGGGGATGGGGTATCAGACACTGAAGCTTTCTTT; CDR3 protein: CASWGDGVSDTEAFF
J gene: TRBJ2-3; clone size: .; V gene: TRBV23-1; D gene: TRBD2; CDR3 DNA: TGCGCCAGCAGTCGGCCCGAGACTAGCGGGAGCCCAGATACGCAGTATTTT; CDR3 protein: CASSRPETSGSPDTQYF
J gene: TRBJ1-2; clone size: few; V gene: TRBV28; D gene: .; CDR3 DNA: TGTGCCAGCAGTTTACCGGCTGGGAGGAACTATGGCTACACCTTC; CDR3 protein: CASSLPAGRNYGYTF
J gene: TRBJ1-1; clone size: .; V gene: TRBV14; D gene: .; CDR3 DNA: TGTGCCAGCAGCCAACAGACTGGGTCCACTGAAGCTTTCTTT; CDR3 protein: CASSQQTGSTEAFF
J gene: TRBJ2-7; clone size: .; V gene: TRBV27; D gene: TRBD2; CDR3 DNA: TGTGCCAGCAGTCCTCGGACTAGCGGAGCCTACGAGCAGTACTTC; CDR3 protein: CASSPRTSGAYEQYF
J gene: TRBJ2-1; clone size: .; V gene: TRBV6-4; D gene: .; CDR3 DNA: TGTGCCAGCAGCGAAGGGGCCTCGGGTGAGCAGTTCTTC; CDR3 protein: CASSEGASGEQFF
J gene: TRBJ2-3; clone size: .; V gene: TRBV19; D gene: TRBD2; CDR3 DNA: TGTGCCAGTAGTCTCGGAGCGGGGGCCGTGGGAGATACGCAGTATTTT; CDR3 protein: CASSLGAGAVGDTQYF
J gene: TRBJ1-2; clone size: .; V gene: TRBV18; D gene: .; CDR3 DNA: TGTGCCAGCTCACCACCGTCCCAAACGGGGGGCTACACCTTC; CDR3 protein: CASSPPSQTGGYTF
J gene: TRBJ2-7; clone size: once; V gene: TRBV12-5; D gene: .; CDR3 DNA: TGTGCTAGTGGTTTGGTGTACAACCCCTACGAGCAGTACTTC; CDR3 protein: CASGLVYNPYEQYF
J gene: TRBJ1-3; clone size: .; V gene: TRBV24-1; D gene: .; CDR3 DNA: TGTGCCACCAGTGATGCGGCAGGGGTCTTCTCTGGAAACACCATATATTTT; CDR3 protein: CATSDAAGVFSGNTIYF
J gene: TRBJ1-3; clone size: .; V gene: TRBV13; D gene: .; CDR3 DNA: TGTGCCAGCAGCTACAGGACGGAGCTGGGAAACACCATATATTTT; CDR3 protein: CASSYRTELGNTIYF
J gene: TRBJ1-6; clone size: few; V gene: TRBV2; D gene: .; CDR3 DNA: TGTGCCAGCAGTTCGGCAGGGGAAAACTCACCCCTCCACTTT; CDR3 protein: CASSSAGENSPLHF
J gene: TRBJ2-1; clone size: few; V gene: TRBV7-3; D gene: .; CDR3 DNA: TGTGCCAGCAGCCAGAAGGGGGGGCTTCAAGATGAGCAGTTCTTC; CDR3 protein: CASSQKGGLQDEQFF
J gene: TRBJ1-1; clone size: .; V gene: TRBV7-8; D gene: .; CDR3 DNA: TGTGCCAGCAGCTTAGCGGGGCCGAACACTGAAGCTTTCTTT; CDR3 protein: CASSLAGPNTEAFF